These T cell receptor beta chains were read from a single sample in a study of radiotherapy plus CTLA-4 blockade in lung cancer. Sequencing used immunoSEQ multiplex PCR; TCRdb keeps in-frame clones, though not all of them. The table includes about 110,000 clones, 70% to 85% detected once. Sequencing was performed on peripheral blood, taken from a patient treated with radiotherapy plus ipilimumab. The origin of the receptors is a human donor with non-small cell lung cancer that progressed on radiotherapy plus ipilimumab. Some clones in this sample may be carry-over from other donors' samples. CDR3s include the opening cysteine and the closing phenylalanine or tryptophan. The order of the fields is D gene, V gene, J gene, clone size, CDR3 DNA, CDR3 protein. D genes are given only for firm matches. Size values are once, few and many counts, or a class for expanded clones, and some rows have none.

>-|TRBV18|TRBJ2-1|-
TGTGCCAGCTCACCACCCCCCGGGGTTACTAACAATGAGCAGTTCTTC
CASSPPPGVTNNEQFF
>-|TRBV20-1|TRBJ1-2|-
TGCAGTGCTACGGTTTATGGCTACACCTTC
CSATVYGYTF
>TRBD1|TRBV7-2|TRBJ2-3|once
TGTGCCAGCAGCTGGACCGACAGGGCCCTTGACGGCACGCAGTATTTT
CASSWTDRALDGTQYF
>TRBD2|TRBV7-2|TRBJ2-2|-
TGTGCCAGCAGCTCCGGGGGGGCCGGGGAGCTGTTTTTT
CASSSGGAGELFF
>-|TRBV11-3|TRBJ1-6|-
TGTGCCAGCAGCTTAGAGGTTGATTCACCCCTCCACTTT
CASSLEVDSPLHF
>-|TRBV11-2|TRBJ1-6|-
TGTGCCAGCAGCTTAGAGGGGTATTCACCCCTCCACTTT
CASSLEGYSPLHF
>-|TRBV5-8|TRBJ2-1|-
TGTGCCAGCAGCCTCGGGCCGGGGGCGGCCTACAATGAGCAGTTCTTC
CASSLGPGAAYNEQFF
>-|TRBV7-2|TRBJ1-1|-
TGTGCCAGCAGCTCACAGGGCTACTATGTAGCTTTCTTT
CASSSQGYYVAFF
>TRBD2|TRBV7-3|TRBJ2-3|-
TGTGCCAGCAGCTTAAGGGGGAGCTCTAGCGGGAGCACAGATACGCAGTATTTT
CASSLRGSSSGSTDTQYF
>-|TRBV19|TRBJ2-3|-
TGTGCCAGCCGACAGGCGCTGACGCAGTATTTT
CASRQALTQYF
>TRBD1|TRBV7-8|TRBJ2-7|-
TGTGCCAGCGGTTACGGGACAGGGGGACTGAATTACGAGCAGTACTTC
CASGYGTGGLNYEQYF
>-|TRBV27|TRBJ2-7|-
TGTGCCAGCAGTTTAAGGGGGTACGAGCAGTACTTC
CASSLRGYEQYF
>-|TRBV29-1|TRBJ1-2|-
TGCAGCGTCGGAGATTGGTCGCGGTGGAGTGGCTACACCTTC
CSVGDWSRWSGYTF
>-|TRBV6-1|TRBJ1-4|few
TGTGCCAGCAGTTCACCAGAAAGGAATGAAAAACTGTTTTTT
CASSSPERNEKLFF
>-|TRBV9|TRBJ2-1|-
TGTGCCAGCAGCGCAGTCAATTTGGAGGGTGAGCAGTTCTTC
CASSAVNLEGEQFF
>-|TRBV5-1|TRBJ2-5|-
TGCGCCAGCAAGGAACCTCAAGGGACCCAGTACTTC
CASKEPQGTQYF
>TRBD1|TRBV6-1|TRBJ2-7|-
TGTGCCAGTCAAAGGACAGGGTTAAACGAGCAGTACTTC
CASQRTGLNEQYF
>-|TRBV6-5|TRBJ1-5|-
TGTGCCAGCAGTTACTCATTGGGGTCTGGACAGCCCCAGCATTTT
CASSYSLGSGQPQHF
>-|TRBV19|TRBJ1-1|-
TGTGCCAGTAGTATGGTGGGGAGGACTGAAGCTTTCTTT
CASSMVGRTEAFF
>TRBD2|TRBV4-2|TRBJ2-7|-
TGTGCCAGCAGCCAAGCGACGACTAGCGGGGGGGCCTACGAGCAGTACTTC
CASSQATTSGGAYEQYF
>-|TRBV7-2|TRBJ2-2|-
TGTGCCAGCAGCTTCTATCCACTCACCGGGGAGCTGTTTTTT
CASSFYPLTGELFF
>TRBD1|TRBV5-1|TRBJ1-4|-
TGCGCCAGCAGCTTACAGGGGAATGAAAAACTGTTTTTT
CASSLQGNEKLFF
>TRBD1|TRBV5-1|TRBJ2-2|-
TGCGCCAGCAGCTTAGGACAGGGACCCTACACCGGGGAGCTGTTTTTT
CASSLGQGPYTGELFF
>TRBD2|TRBV18|TRBJ2-5|-
TGTGCCAGCTCACCGGTAGCGGGTTGGGAGACCCAGTACTTC
CASSPVAGWETQYF
>TRBD2|TRBV18|TRBJ2-3|-
TGTGCCAGCTCACTGGCGGGGGGGCCCACAGATACGCAGTATTTT
CASSLAGGPTDTQYF
>-|TRBV28|TRBJ2-2|-
TGTGCCAGCAGTTTATTCTCCGGGGAGCTGTTTTTT
CASSLFSGELFF
>TRBD2|TRBV9|TRBJ2-3|-
TGTGCCAGCAGCGAGACTAGCTGGAGCACAGATACGCAGTATTTT
CASSETSWSTDTQYF
>TRBD1|TRBV7-9|TRBJ1-1|once
TGTGCCAGCAGCCTACAGGGGACGGCCAACACTGAAGCTTTCTTT
CASSLQGTANTEAFF
>TRBD1|TRBV28|TRBJ2-7|-
TGTGCCAGCAGTCGTAACCCGGGACAGGGGACGGTTGGGCAGTACTTC
CASSRNPGQGTVGQYF
>-|TRBV6-5|TRBJ2-5|-
TGTGCCAGCAGTTATACCCAGGGAAGGGTTGAGACCCAGTACTTC
CASSYTQGRVETQYF
>-|TRBV4-3|TRBJ1-1|few
TGCGCCAGCAGCCAAGTCGTCTTAGGACTGACACCTGAAGCTTTCTTT
CASSQVVLGLTPEAFF
>-|TRBV28|TRBJ2-3|once
TGTGCCAGCACTTCACGAGGGGGGGGCGCGTTAGATACGCAGTATTTT
CASTSRGGGALDTQYF
>-|TRBV19|TRBJ2-5|-
TGTGCCAGTAGTATGAAGAGGGACGAGACCCAGTACTTC
CASSMKRDETQYF
>-|TRBV11-2|TRBJ1-1|-
TGTGCCAGCAGCTTAGCGGCAGCCGACACTGAAGCTTTCTTT
CASSLAAADTEAFF
>TRBD1|TRBV6-4|TRBJ1-6|-
TGTGCCAGCAGTGCCGACAGGGGAGGTAATTCACCCCTCCACTTT
CASSADRGGNSPLHF
>-|TRBV4-2|TRBJ2-2|-
TGTGCCAGCAGCCAACAAACCGGGACGAACACCGGGGAGCTGTTTTTT
CASSQQTGTNTGELFF
>-|TRBV28|TRBJ1-1|once
TGTGCCAGCAGTTTATGGGGACTGAGAAACACTGAAGCTTTCTTT
CASSLWGLRNTEAFF
>TRBD1|TRBV9|TRBJ1-6|-
TGTGCCAGCAGCGTAGTAGGGACAGGGTTGTCACCCCTCCACTTT
CASSVVGTGLSPLHF
>-|TRBV2|TRBJ1-4|few
TGTGCCAGCGAGCGGGACCCGAGGAATGAAAAACTGTTTTTT
CASERDPRNEKLFF
>-|TRBV7-8|TRBJ2-7|-
TGTGCCAGCAGCTTATGGGCTCGGCAGATTCTCTCCTACGAGCAGTACTTC
CASSLWARQILSYEQYF
>-|TRBV7-9|TRBJ2-4|-
TGTGCCAGCAGCTCCCCCAGCGCGGGACATTTCATAGCCAAAAACATTCAGTACTTC
CASSSPSAGHFIAKNIQYF
>-|TRBV7-2|TRBJ1-3|-
TGTGCCAGCAGCTCATCTACGGGGGCTGGAAACACCATATATTTT
CASSSSTGAGNTIYF
>-|TRBV6-5|TRBJ1-2|-
TGTGCCAGCAGTAAGGGGAACTATGGCTACACCTTC
CASSKGNYGYTF
>TRBD1|TRBV6-1|TRBJ1-2|-
TGTGCCGGCGGGGACAGGGCTATCTATGGCTACACCTTC
CAGGDRAIYGYTF
>-|TRBV6-6|TRBJ2-3|-
TGTGCCAGCAGTTCCCTTACAGGGTGGCGGACTGATAGTTGGTATTTT
CASSSLTGWRTDSWYF